This T cell receptor (beta chain) was found in a study of CD8 T cells in ankylosing spondylitis. Study results and limitations: According to the report, clones linked to the disease were significantly enriched in matched synovial fluid samples taken from ankylosing spondylitis patients.

This CDR3 is built from 12 residues. V was shortened by 7 bases and J by 7 bases, with 15 bases between the two germline ends. Germline-derived CDR1 and CDR2 are SGDLS and YYNGEE. This clonotype was recorded at least ten times. Antigen: not known. 5'-RACE, quantitative and with molecular barcodes, yielded the TCR beta libraries. TCRdb processed the 5' RACE reads anew with MiXCR; each CDR3 protein has one entry. The table includes a few hundred thousand distinct CDR3 sequences, roughly 10% detected once. The sequenced sample was blood, either unsorted or a sorted T cell fraction (not recorded which). This receptor was taken from a male donor with ankylosing spondylitis or in good health (not recorded which). This chain connects TRBV9 to TRBJ2-7; perhaps TRBD2 as D (6 bases). This CDR3 is CASSGGRGEQYF. The CDR3 DNA sequence: TGTGCCAGCTCTGGGGGGAGAGGAGAGCAGTACTTC.